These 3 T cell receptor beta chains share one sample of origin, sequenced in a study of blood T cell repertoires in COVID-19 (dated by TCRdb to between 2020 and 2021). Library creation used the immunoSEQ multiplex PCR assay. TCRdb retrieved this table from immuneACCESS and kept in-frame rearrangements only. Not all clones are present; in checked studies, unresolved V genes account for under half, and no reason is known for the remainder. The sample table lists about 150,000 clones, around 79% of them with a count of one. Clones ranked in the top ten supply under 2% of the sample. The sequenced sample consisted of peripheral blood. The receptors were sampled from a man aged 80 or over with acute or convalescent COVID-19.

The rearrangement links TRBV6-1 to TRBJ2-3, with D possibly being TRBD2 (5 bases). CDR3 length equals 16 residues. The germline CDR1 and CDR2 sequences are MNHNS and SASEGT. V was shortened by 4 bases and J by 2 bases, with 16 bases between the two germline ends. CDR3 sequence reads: CASSGYQDFITDTQYF. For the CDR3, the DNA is TGTGCCAGCAGTGGCTACCAGGACTTCATCACAGATACGCAGTATTTT.

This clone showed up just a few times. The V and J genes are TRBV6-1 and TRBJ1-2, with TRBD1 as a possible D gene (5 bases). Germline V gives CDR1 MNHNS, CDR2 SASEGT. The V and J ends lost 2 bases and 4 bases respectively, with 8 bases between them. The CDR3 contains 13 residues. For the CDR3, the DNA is TGTGCCAGCAGTGAATCGGGGGGCTATGGCTACACCTTC. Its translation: CASSESGGYGYTF.

CDR3 amino acids: CASSATQGTETQYF. As DNA, the CDR3 is TGTGCCAGCAGCGCGACCCAGGGAACAGAGACCCAGTACTTC. The rearrangement uses TRBV9 and TRBJ2-5; a possible D gene is TRBD1 (5 bases). The germline gives CDR1 SGDLS, CDR2 YYNGEE. Trimming stripped 3 bases from V and 4 bases from J, with 13 bases between. The CDR3 is 14 amino acids.